This is a list of T cell receptor beta chains from one sample in a study of early T cells in non-severe SARS-CoV-2 infection. TCRdb re-called the 5' RACE reads with MiXCR, one entry per CDR3 protein. Altogether over 95,000 distinct CDR3 sequences are present, approximately 15% being singletons, with the ten largest covering roughly 1.3%. The sample comprised whole blood. These receptors came from an adult who was a healthcare worker with PCR-confirmed SARS-CoV-2 infection or an uninfected control (not recorded which). Each CDR3 is given without its conserved first and last residue.

J gene: TRBJ1-1
V gene: TRBV12-3/TRBV12-4
CDR3 protein: ASSLTGLNTEAF

J gene: TRBJ2-1
V gene: TRBV20-1
CDR3 protein: SAHPAGRAVVSEQF

J gene: TRBJ1-5
V gene: TRBV6-2/TRBV6-3
CDR3 protein: ASRERSYSNQPQH

J gene: TRBJ1-2
V gene: TRBV28
CDR3 protein: ASSQGPYGYT

J gene: TRBJ2-7
V gene: TRBV20-1
CDR3 protein: SSRTGGTHEQY

J gene: TRBJ2-3
V gene: TRBV2
CDR3 protein: ASSLRGTSTDTQY

J gene: TRBJ2-7
V gene: TRBV20-1
CDR3 protein: SADTGGSYEQY

J gene: TRBJ2-7
V gene: TRBV29-1
CDR3 protein: SAQGTGVDEQY

J gene: TRBJ2-1
V gene: TRBV27
CDR3 protein: ASSDRTSGVLNEQF

J gene: TRBJ2-5
V gene: TRBV9
CDR3 protein: ASSVGGMETQY

J gene: TRBJ2-5
V gene: TRBV27
CDR3 protein: ASSFGSRVLETQY

J gene: TRBJ2-1
V gene: TRBV30
CDR3 protein: AWTGAALRRNEQF

J gene: TRBJ2-2
V gene: TRBV7-6
CDR3 protein: ASSRRTSGRLAGELF

J gene: TRBJ2-1
V gene: TRBV19
CDR3 protein: ASSIEQGYYNEQF

J gene: TRBJ1-5
V gene: TRBV28
CDR3 protein: ASTSPRVNQPQH

J gene: TRBJ2-5
V gene: TRBV24-1
CDR3 protein: ATSDRRASGGYQETQY

J gene: TRBJ2-1
V gene: TRBV23-1
CDR3 protein: ASRLTRCLCDNEQF

J gene: TRBJ2-1
V gene: TRBV7-9
CDR3 protein: ASSFRTELHNEQF

J gene: TRBJ1-2
V gene: TRBV28
CDR3 protein: ASSLYLPQGYT

J gene: TRBJ2-1
V gene: TRBV14
CDR3 protein: ASSQEISYNEQF

J gene: TRBJ2-7
V gene: TRBV12-3/TRBV12-4
CDR3 protein: ASSPGQGAYEQY

J gene: TRBJ2-5
V gene: TRBV12-3/TRBV12-4
CDR3 protein: ASSFLPGRSQETQY

J gene: TRBJ2-3
V gene: TRBV6-2/TRBV6-3
CDR3 protein: ASSNLATYTDTQY

J gene: TRBJ2-7
V gene: TRBV12-5
CDR3 protein: ASGLGPRGYEQY

J gene: TRBJ2-5
V gene: TRBV12-3/TRBV12-4
CDR3 protein: ASSLEGEETQY

J gene: TRBJ1-4
V gene: TRBV15
CDR3 protein: ATSRSLVGYRSNEKLF

J gene: TRBJ1-1
V gene: TRBV28
CDR3 protein: ASSLWEPYTEAF

J gene: TRBJ2-1
V gene: TRBV28
CDR3 protein: ASSSSGSYNEQF

J gene: TRBJ2-1
V gene: TRBV28
CDR3 protein: ASSPQGSSISEQF

J gene: TRBJ2-7
V gene: TRBV7-2
CDR3 protein: ASSFKWGDEQY

J gene: TRBJ2-5
V gene: TRBV29-1
CDR3 protein: SVVRYETQY

J gene: TRBJ2-5
V gene: TRBV5-1
CDR3 protein: ASSLVAGAQETQY

J gene: TRBJ2-1
V gene: TRBV6-1
CDR3 protein: ASSAKTGPSYNEQF

J gene: TRBJ2-1
V gene: TRBV2
CDR3 protein: ASRMGGGDINEQF

J gene: TRBJ2-7
V gene: TRBV28
CDR3 protein: ASRTRYEQY

J gene: TRBJ2-1
V gene: TRBV12-3/TRBV12-4
CDR3 protein: ASSLTPGTSSIFSYNEQF

J gene: TRBJ1-1
V gene: TRBV29-1
CDR3 protein: SVEATGGTEAF

J gene: TRBJ2-3
V gene: TRBV28
CDR3 protein: ASSLGTRTDTQY

J gene: TRBJ1-1
V gene: TRBV29-1
CDR3 protein: SVVRGATEAF

J gene: TRBJ2-1
V gene: TRBV5-1
CDR3 protein: ASRTKSAKQF

J gene: TRBJ2-7
V gene: TRBV20-1
CDR3 protein: SAGLAGTGGDEQY

J gene: TRBJ2-3
V gene: TRBV5-1
CDR3 protein: AIGIPSTDTQY

J gene: TRBJ2-7
V gene: TRBV20-1
CDR3 protein: SAFSVGGYEQY